The 30 T cell receptor beta chains reported below all come from one sample, sequenced in a study of lymphopenia after photon versus proton radiotherapy. Here immunoSEQ multiplex PCR was the method, and the copy in TCRdb shows in-frame clones only, minus some. The data contain 26,000 or so clones, about four fifths of them seen just once; the ten biggest clones take up approximately 29%. This specimen consisted of peripheral blood, obtained from a patient treated with photon-based radiotherapy. The source of these receptors is a man in his fifties or sixties with gastric cancer.

This clone is a singleton in its sample. V gene TRBV19 combines with J gene TRBJ1-4; D is perhaps TRBD1 (5 bases). The V gene lost 4 bases and the J gene lost 0 bases, with 12 bases spanning the gap. The CDR3 is 16 residues long. CDR1 LNHDA and CDR2 SQIVND come from the germline V gene (reference sequence). CDR3 in amino acids: CASSTPDSPTNEKLFF. The CDR3 region has the DNA TGTGCCAGTAGTACACCAGACAGCCCAACTAATGAAAAACTGTTTTTT.

The CDR3 DNA reads as TGTGCCAGCAGCTTGGGCTTGGGGACAGGGAATGGCTACACCTTC. It yields the protein CASSLGLGTGNGYTF. The chain uses TRBV5-6 and TRBJ1-2; 9 nucleotides agree with TRBD1. Germline-derived CDR1 and CDR2 are SGHDT and YYEEEE. V shed 0 bases, J shed 6 bases, and the junction held 6 bases outside the gene matches. This CDR3 has 15 residues.

The rearrangement uses TRBV11-3 and TRBJ2-1; 15 nucleotides align to TRBD2. The V segment lost 1 base and the J segment 3 bases; nucleotides outside the gene matches: 7. This CDR3 spans 19 amino acids. The germline V gene encodes CDR1 SGHNT and CDR2 YENEEA. The CDR3 nucleotides are TGTGCCAGCAGCTTAGGGTGGACTAGCGGGGGGGCCGACTACAATGAGCAGTTCTTC. It codes for CASSLGWTSGGADYNEQFF.

The rearrangement joins TRBV10-2 to TRBJ1-2; 8 bases match TRBD1. The J segment lost 8 bases and the V segment lost 4 bases, leaving 9 bases of the junction unmatched. The CDR3 has 14 residues. Germline V gene data show CDR1 as WSHSY and CDR2 as SAAADI. Here the CDR3 reads CASSGRTGMEGYTF. DNA for the CDR3: TGCGCCAGCAGTGGGAGGACAGGGATGGAGGGCTACACCTTC.

The rearrangement joins TRBV7-2 to TRBJ1-5; possibly TRBD1 for D (5 bases). Germline V gives CDR1 SGHTA, CDR2 FQGNSA. CDR3 length: 14 amino acids. Trimming shortened V by 0 bases and J by 4 bases, and 7 bases separated the two germline ends. CDR3 nucleotides: TGTGCCAGCAGCTTAGCGGGACCTAATCAGCCCCAGCATTTT. Residues: CASSLAGPNQPQHF.

The chain is built from TRBV7-7 and TRBJ2-2; D might be TRBD1 (6 bases). The CDR3 has 15 amino acids. V dropped 0 bases and J dropped 5 bases, with 10 bases sitting between them. Germline CDR1 and CDR2: SSHAT and FNYEAQ (reference sequence). The CDR3 coding sequence is TGTGCCAGCAGCTTAGCGCCCAGGGGAACCGGGGAGCTGTTTTTT. Translated: CASSLAPRGTGELFF.

The chain recombines TRBV11-2 with TRBJ2-1, with D possibly TRBD2 on 7 matching bases. V lost 1 base, J lost 5 bases, and 15 bases lay in between. CDR1 SGHAT and CDR2 FQNNGV come from the germline V gene. The CDR3 runs 16 residues. The CDR3 loop reads CASSLVGGGANNEQFF. CDR3 nucleotides: TGTGCCAGCAGCTTAGTGGGTGGGGGGGCCAACAATGAGCAGTTCTTC. The full variable domain, completed using reference TRBV11-2 and TRBJ2-1, is EAGVAQSPRYKIIEKRQSVAFWCNPISGHATLYWYQQILGQGPKLLIQFQNNGVVDDSQLPKDRFSAERLKGVDSTLKIQPAKLEDSAVYLCASSLVGGGANNEQFFGPGTRLTVL.

The genes are TRBV23-1 and TRBJ1-2; TRBD1 is a possible D gene (6 bases). TRBV23-1 is known as an ORF, though its function is uncertain. V was cut by 11 bases and J by 6 bases, with 22 bases left in between. The CDR3 sequence is 14 residues long. CDR3 nucleotides: TGCGCCGGCGGGGGGCTCGACAACATGAATGGCTACACCTTC. As protein: CAGGGLDNMNGYTF.

This rearrangement joins TRBV10-3 to TRBJ2-3; weak D call: TRBD2 (6 bases). There are 16 residues in the CDR3. The V end was cut by 7 bases, the J end by 0 bases, with 17 bases between. CDR1 and CDR2 from the germline V gene are ENHRY and SYGVKD. DNA of the CDR3: TGTGCCATCAAGGGTCCGGAAGGGACTAGCACAGATACGCAGTATTTT. As protein: CAIKGPEGTSTDTQYF.

This sequence joins TRBV21-1 and TRBJ2-3; the table gives TRBD1 as D, unverified against the DNA. TRBV21-1 is given as a pseudogene. The CDR3 totals 14 residues. Here the CDR3 reads CASSIDRGMDTQYF. The CDR3 DNA follows: TGTGCCAGCAGCATAGACAGGGGAATGGATACGCAGTATTTT.

This clone was counted between two and nine times. The chain uses TRBV10-3 and TRBJ2-3; 7 nucleotides align to TRBD2. J was trimmed by 0 bases and V by 6 bases; bases with no gene match: 6. CDR1 is ENHRY, CDR2 SYGVKD, per germline. This CDR3 comprises 15 residues. CDR3 nucleotide sequence: TGTGCCATCAGGCGGGGGAGCACTAGCACAGATACGCAGTATTTT. It translates to CAIRRGSTSTDTQYF.

The rearrangement links TRBV7-2 to TRBJ2-6; D not certain. The CDR3 has 15 amino acids. V gave up 3 bases and J gave up 0 bases, with 6 bases separating them. Germline CDR1 and CDR2: SGHTA and FQGNSA. The CDR3 region is CASSFRVSGANVLTF. The CDR3 nucleotides are TGTGCCAGCAGCTTCCGGGTCTCTGGGGCCAACGTCCTGACTTTC.

The chain uses TRBV29-1 and TRBJ1-5; D not certain. Trimming took off 4 bases at V and 3 bases at J, with 10 bases between the two ends. Per the germline V gene, CDR1 is SQVTM and CDR2 is ANQGSEA. This CDR3 region has 13 residues. The CDR3 loop reads CSVGYENNQPQHF. The CDR3 bases are TGCAGCGTTGGCTACGAGAACAATCAGCCCCAGCATTTT.

The CDR3 sequence is CASSLRDTQYF. The CDR3 DNA reads as TGTGCCAGCAGTCTGAGAGATACGCAGTATTTT. The chain uses TRBV6-5 and TRBJ2-3; the D is unclear. Trimming removed 5 bases from V and 5 bases from J, with 5 bases in between. CDR1 MNHEY and CDR2 SVGAGI come from the germline V gene. The CDR3 runs to 11 residues.

The genes are TRBV7-2 and TRBJ1-2; 7 positions match TRBD1. This CDR3 spans 14 amino acids. CDR1 and CDR2 from the germline V gene are SGHTA and FQGNSA. Losses at the gene ends were 5 bases for V and 7 bases for J; bases not matched to a gene: 10. The CDR3 DNA reads TGTGCCAGCAGCCCAGGGGGGGTCCCCGGTGGCTACACCTTC. This gives the protein CASSPGGVPGGYTF.

This rearrangement joins TRBV27 to TRBJ2-5, with TRBD2 matching 8 bases. The germline V gene encodes CDR1 MNHEY and CDR2 SMNVEV (reference sequence). J was trimmed by 7 bases and V by 3 bases; bases with no gene match: 16. CDR3 length: 17 amino acids. The CDR3, as DNA: TGTGCCAGCAGTTTTTCTGCCGGGGGGGGGTCCGGTGGGACCCAGTACTTC. This translates into CASSFSAGGGSGGTQYF.

The chain is built from TRBV4-3 and TRBJ1-1; no reliable D call. In germline, CDR1 is LGHNA, CDR2 YSLEER. The CDR3 sequence is 13 residues long. V was shortened by 1 base and J by 11 bases, with 14 bases between the two germline ends. The CDR3 loop reads CASSQARMGEAFF. The CDR3 coding sequence is TGCGCCAGCAGCCAAGCTCGTATGGGTGAGGCTTTCTTT.

The chain recombines TRBV6-6 with TRBJ1-4; D may be TRBD1 (6 bases). CDR1 is MNHNY and CDR2 is SVGAGI in the germline V gene (reference sequence). The CDR3 is 14 residues long. Trimming removed 0 bases from V and 7 bases from J, with 9 bases in between. CDR3 DNA: TGTGCCAGCAGTTACTCGAGGGGGAGTGAAAAACTGTTTTTT. Translation: CASSYSRGSEKLFF.

The chain recombines TRBV10-3 with TRBJ2-1, with unresolved D. The ends were cut back, 8 bases at V and 7 bases at J, with 6 bases in the middle. The length of the CDR3 is 10 residues. Per germline, CDR1 ENHRY and CDR2 SYGVKD. In nucleotides, the CDR3 is TGTGCCATCGGCGTTAATGAGCAGTTCTTC. Translation: CAIGVNEQFF.

This chain uses TRBV30 with TRBJ2-1; 8 bases line up with TRBD2. Germline values: CDR1 GTSNPN, CDR2 SVGIG (reference sequence). V trimming: 4 bases; J trimming: 8 bases; junction bases outside the gene matches: 10. The CDR3 is 14 residues long. CDR3 bases: TGTGCCTGGATGCGGGGACTAGGGCCCGATGAGCAGTTCTTC. Its protein product is CAWMRGLGPDEQFF.

This chain uses TRBV7-2 with TRBJ2-7; 13 bases line up with TRBD2. The V and J ends lost 5 bases and 6 bases, in that order; junction bases with no gene match: 10. The length of the CDR3 is 16 residues. In germline, CDR1 is SGHTA, CDR2 FQGNSA. The CDR3 loop reads CASSPRGLAGRREQYV. The DNA of the CDR3 is TGTGCCAGCAGCCCACGGGGACTAGCGGGGAGACGCGAGCAGTACGTC.

The chain carries TRBV6-6 and TRBJ2-3; D unresolved. Trimming pared 6 bases from V and 2 bases from J, leaving 6 bases between. The CDR3 is made up of 12 amino acids. Germline CDR1 is MNHNY and CDR2 is SVGAGI (reference sequence). Here the CDR3 reads CASRWDTDTQYF. CDR3 DNA: TGTGCCAGCAGGTGGGACACAGATACGCAGTATTTT.

The CDR3 DNA reads TGTGCCAGCAGTTATGGGGGGACCGGGGAGCTGTTTTTT. Amino acids: CASSYGGTGELFF. The rearrangement joins TRBV6-6 to TRBJ2-2, with TRBD2 as a possible D gene (6 bases). V was shortened by 3 bases and J by 5 bases, with 7 bases between the two germline ends. CDR3 size: 13 residues. Germline lookup yields CDR1 MNHNY and CDR2 SVGAGI (reference sequence).

This clone has only a few counts. The chain is built from TRBV5-1 and TRBJ2-2, with 7 bases matching TRBD2. CDR1 is SGHRS, CDR2 YFSETQ, per germline. This CDR3 spans 16 amino acids. V was clipped by 0 bases and J by 0 bases; unmatched bases: 2. CDR3 region: CASSLVLAANTGELFF. For the CDR3, the DNA is TGCGCCAGCAGCTTGGTTCTAGCGGCGAACACCGGGGAGCTGTTTTTT.

The CDR3 here is CAWSVNQLNTGELFF. The CDR3 DNA follows: TGTGCCTGGAGTGTTAACCAATTGAACACCGGGGAGCTGTTTTTT. V gene TRBV30 combines with J gene TRBJ2-2, with no clear D. The CDR3 loop spans 15 amino acids. CDR1 and CDR2 (germline): GTSNPN, SVGIG (reference sequence). V lost 0 bases and J lost 1, with 9 bases in between. Using reference TRBV30 and TRBJ2-2 for the parts outside the CDR3, the full variable domain is SQTIHQWPATLVQPVGSPLSLECTVEGTSNPNLYWYRQAAGRGLQLLFYSVGIGQISSEVPQNLSASRPQDRQFILSSKKLLLSDSGFYLCAWSVNQLNTGELFFGEGSRLTVL.

The CDR3 sequence: CASSANSNTEAFF. For the CDR3, the DNA is TGTGCCAGCAGCGCAAATTCCAACACTGAAGCTTTCTTT. The chain uses TRBV6-4 and TRBJ1-1; no definite D call. The CDR3 loop spans 13 amino acids. V shed 6 bases and J shed 2 bases, with 10 bases lying between them. Germline CDR1 and CDR2: MRHNA and SNTAGT.

The rearrangement uses TRBV2 and TRBJ2-1, with 10 bases that match TRBD2. The V and J ends lost 4 bases and 6 bases, in that order; junction bases with no gene match: 15. The CDR3 runs 18 residues. CDR1 is SNHLY, CDR2 FYNNEI, per germline. The DNA of the CDR3 is TGTGCCAGCAGTGTGGACCTTAGCGGGGGGCAAAGATCCAATGAGCAGTTCTTC. Translated, it gives CASSVDLSGGQRSNEQFF. Drawing the rest from reference TRBV2 and TRBJ2-1, the complete variable domain is EPEVTQTPSHQVTQMGQEVILRCVPISNHLYFYWYRQILGQKVEFLVSFYNNEISEKSEIFDDQFSVERPDGSNFTLKIRSTKLEDSAMYFCASSVDLSGGQRSNEQFFGPGTRLTVL.

This chain connects TRBV10-2 to TRBJ1-2; TRBD1 is a possible D gene (5 bases). This CDR3 spans 12 amino acids. Germline V gene data show CDR1 as WSHSY and CDR2 as SAAADI. V shed 2 bases and J shed 8 bases, with 9 bases lying between them. CDR3 protein: CASSERGDGYTF. Here the CDR3 DNA reads TGCGCCAGCAGTGAGAGAGGGGACGGCTACACCTTC.

CDR3 coding DNA: TGTGCCAGCAGCCCTGACCGGGACAGACTTAACAATGAGCAGTTCTTC. It translates to CASSPDRDRLNNEQFF. This chain links TRBV11-2 with TRBJ2-1, with TRBD1 matching 7 bases. With 5 bases clipped from V and 5 bases from J, the junction kept 12 bases outside the gene matches. Germline V gene data show CDR1 as SGHAT and CDR2 as FQNNGV. This CDR3 region has 16 residues.

In its sample, this clone was seen once. This chain uses TRBV6-1 with TRBJ2-1, with TRBD2 matching over 12 bases. Per germline, CDR1 MNHNS and CDR2 SASEGT. Trimming cost V 1 base and J 7 bases; bases outside gene matches: 8. The CDR3 extends over 17 amino acids. This CDR3 reads CASSEGPLAGGSNEQFF. For the CDR3, the DNA is TGTGCCAGCAGTGAAGGCCCCCTAGCGGGGGGGAGTAATGAGCAGTTCTTC.